The 26 T cell receptor beta chains below come from one sample, sequenced in a study of blood T cell repertoires in COVID-19. Sequenced by immunoSEQ multiplex PCR; TCRdb stores in-frame clones only, minus some. This table holds 200,000 to 300,000 clones, around 85% found once. Sequenced input: peripheral blood. The receptors were sampled from an older woman with active or convalescent COVID-19.

The chain combines TRBV5-6 with TRBJ2-7; D gene ambiguous. Trimming took off 4 bases at V and 6 bases at J, with 8 bases between the two ends. Germline CDR1 is SGHDT and CDR2 is YYEEEE. The CDR3 is 11 residues long. CDR3: CASSASGEQYF. CDR3 coding DNA: TGTGCCAGCAGCGCCTCGGGCGAGCAGTACTTC.

The rearrangement uses TRBV19 and TRBJ1-2; possible D gene TRBD1, 6 bases. The CDR3 totals 16 residues. Per the germline V gene, CDR1 is LNHDA and CDR2 is SQIVND (reference sequence). The V end was cut by 5 bases, the J end by 1 base, with 17 bases between. CDR3 protein: CASSPATGPFNYGYTF. The CDR3 nucleotides are TGTGCCAGTAGTCCCGCTACAGGGCCATTTAACTATGGCTACACCTTC. Full variable domain (missing parts from reference TRBV19 and TRBJ1-2): DGGITQSPKYLFRKEGQNVTLSCEQNLNHDAMYWYRQDPGQGLRLIYYSQIVNDFQKGDIAEGYSVSREKKESFPLTVTSAQKNPTAFYLCASSPATGPFNYGYTFGSGTRLTVV.

V and J are TRBV15 and TRBJ2-7; 9 bases fit TRBD2. This CDR3 has 15 amino acids. Germline V gives CDR1 LNHNV, CDR2 YYDKDF (reference sequence). V lost 4 bases to trimming and J lost 2 bases; unmatched junction nucleotides: 6. The CDR3 DNA reads TGTGCCACCAGCAATGGGGCGGGGGGGGCCTACGAGCAGTACTTC. It is translated as CATSNGAGGAYEQYF.

The chain has TRBV3-1 (or the pseudogene TRBV3-2) and TRBJ2-5, with 8 bases lining up with TRBD2. Losses at the gene ends were 6 bases for V and 2 bases for J; bases not matched to a gene: 2. The CDR3 is 13 residues long. Germline V gene sequence: CDR1 LGHDT, CDR2 YNNKEL (reference sequence). In DNA, the CDR3 is TGTGCCAGCAGACAGCGGGGGCAAGAGACCCAGTACTTC. This encodes CASRQRGQETQYF.

The genes are TRBV6-5 and TRBJ1-2; no firm D call. From germline, CDR1 is MNHEY and CDR2 SVGAGI. Trimming took off 7 bases at V and 7 bases at J, with 19 bases between the two ends. The CDR3 has 14 residues. In nucleotides, the CDR3 is TGTGCCAGCACCAACCCGGCGGTAAGACTTGGCTACACCTTC. This gives the protein CASTNPAVRLGYTF.

The chain joins TRBV5-4 to TRBJ2-3; 7 bases are a match to TRBD1. The CDR3 totals 13 residues. CDR1 and CDR2 from the germline V gene are SGHNT and YYREEE (reference sequence). V lost 4 bases, J lost 5 bases, and 4 bases stayed unmatched. The CDR3, as DNA: TGTGCCAGCAGCCCCGGGACAGTAGATACGCAGTATTTT. The encoded protein is CASSPGTVDTQYF.

The sample holds one count of this clone. The V and J genes are TRBV20-1 and TRBJ1-1; D ambiguous. This CDR3 is built from 11 residues. In germline, CDR1 is DFQATT, CDR2 SNEGSKA (reference sequence). V lost 3 bases, J lost 11 bases, and 13 bases lay in between. The CDR3 DNA reads TGCAGTGCTAGGGTAGACCGGGAGGCTTTCTTT. Its translation: CSARVDREAFF.

This clone was observed a handful of times. The chain has TRBV4-2 and TRBJ2-3; 10 bases are shared with TRBD2. The germline V gene encodes CDR1 LGHNA and CDR2 YNFKEQ. Germline trimming cut 3 bases from V and 7 bases from J; bases unmatched to any gene: 10. The CDR3 contains 16 residues. For the CDR3, the DNA is TGTGCCAGCAGCCAGAACTTCGGGACTAGCGAGAATACGCAGTATTTT. As protein: CASSQNFGTSENTQYF.

This clone has just one count. The chain joins TRBV11-2 to TRBJ2-5, with TRBD2 matching 8 bases. Trimming removed 9 bases from V and 1 base from J; junction bases left unmatched: 10. The germline V gene has CDR1 SGHAT and CDR2 FQNNGV. This CDR3 comprises 15 residues. The CDR3 nucleotides are TGTGCCAGTTCCCGGGGGGGGGCTGTCCAAGAGACCCAGTACTTC. Translating it yields CASSRGGAVQETQYF.

CDR3 in DNA: TGTGCCAGCAGCCAAGGGCAGCATGGGGGGGTTAGGCCCCAGCATTTT. It specifies CASSQGQHGGVRPQHF. The chain combines TRBV3-1 (or the pseudogene TRBV3-2) with TRBJ1-5; maybe TRBD1 (5 bases). This CDR3 is 16 amino acids long. The germline V gene encodes CDR1 LGHDT and CDR2 YNNKEL (reference sequence). V dropped 1 base and J dropped 9 bases, with 19 bases sitting between them.

The J gene is TRBJ2-7, the V gene TRBV5-6; possibly TRBD1 for D (5 bases). CDR1 SGHDT and CDR2 YYEEEE come from the germline V gene. The CDR3 has 15 residues. Trimming removed 0 bases from V and 6 bases from J, with 16 bases in between. This CDR3 is CASSLARQGIGEQYF. CDR3 DNA sequence: TGTGCCAGCAGCTTGGCCCGGCAGGGCATTGGCGAGCAGTACTTC.

This sequence joins TRBV19 and TRBJ1-1; TRBD1 is a possible D gene (6 bases). The CDR3 contains 14 residues. Between the trimmed V and J ends, which lost 5 bases and 5 bases, there was a span of 15 bases. Germline CDR1 and CDR2: LNHDA and SQIVND (reference sequence). Here the CDR3 reads CASSVQGWGTEAFF. CDR3 coding DNA: TGTGCCAGTAGTGTACAGGGCTGGGGGACTGAAGCTTTCTTT.

The genes are TRBV3-1 (or the pseudogene TRBV3-2) and TRBJ2-2; 12 bases fit TRBD2. There are 16 residues in the CDR3. With V trimmed by 1 base and J by 5 bases, 2 bases remained unmatched. In germline, CDR1 is LGHDT, CDR2 YNNKEL (reference sequence). The CDR3 DNA sequence: TGTGCCAGCAGCCAAGGTACTAGCGGGGGGACCGGGGAGCTGTTTTTT. Its translation: CASSQGTSGGTGELFF.

The gene calls are TRBV5-5 and TRBJ1-3; D gene ambiguous. Germline CDR1 is SGHKS and CDR2 is YYEKEE (reference sequence). Trimming removed 0 bases at V and 4 bases at J, with 11 bases between. There are 15 residues in the CDR3. The DNA for the CDR3 is TGTGCCAGCAGCTTGGGGGTAGCTACGGGAAACACCATATATTTT. Residues: CASSLGVATGNTIYF.

V and J are TRBV6-5 and TRBJ1-1; TRBD1 is a possible D gene (6 bases). Germline CDR1 MNHEY, CDR2 SVGAGI. This CDR3 has 13 residues. V was shortened by 0 bases and J by 4 bases, with 6 bases between the two germline ends. The CDR3 region is CASSYSRGTEAFF. The CDR3 DNA follows: TGTGCCAGCAGTTACTCCAGGGGCACTGAAGCTTTCTTT.

The CDR3 loop is CASSPRTGGMEAFF. In DNA form, the CDR3 reads TGTGCCAGTAGTCCCCGGACAGGGGGCATGGAAGCTTTCTTT. The gene calls are TRBV19 and TRBJ1-1; 11 positions match TRBD1. CDR3 length: 14 amino acids. V shed 5 bases, J shed 8 bases, and the junction held 7 bases outside the gene matches. Germline assignment: CDR1 LNHDA and CDR2 SQIVND (reference sequence).

Written as DNA, the CDR3 is TGTGCCAGCAGCTTGGAGCGGCTAGGCTACACCTTC. Amino acids: CASSLERLGYTF. This chain connects TRBV5-6 to TRBJ1-2; unclear D gene. Germline lookup yields CDR1 SGHDT and CDR2 YYEEEE. Trimming took 0 bases from V and 8 from J, leaving 8 bases between them. The CDR3 contains 12 residues.

V is TRBV5-1 and J is TRBJ2-3; 12 bases line up with TRBD2. CDR3 length: 16 residues. J gave up 1 base and V 4 bases, and 4 bases lay outside the gene matches. Germline assignment: CDR1 SGHRS and CDR2 YFSETQ. CDR3 loop: CASSRLAGDGTDTQYF. DNA of the CDR3: TGCGCCAGCAGCCGACTAGCGGGAGACGGCACAGATACGCAGTATTTT.

This clone turned up a few times. Other DNA sequences in the same sample also yield this CDR3. The gene calls are TRBV28 and TRBJ2-5, with a weak D call TRBD1 (6 bases). CDR1 MDHEN and CDR2 SYDVKM come from the germline V gene. The CDR3 totals 11 residues. Deletions cut 8 bases from V and 4 bases from J, with 8 bases between. CDR3 bases: TGTGCCAGCCGAGGGGGAGAGACCCAGTACTTC. Its protein product is CASRGGETQYF.

The rearrangement joins TRBV6-5 to TRBJ2-2; D is perhaps TRBD1 (5 bases). The CDR3 contains 15 residues. Germline CDR1 and CDR2: MNHEY and SVGAGI. With 7 bases removed from V and 0 bases from J, the gap between germline ends came to 12 bases. CDR3 DNA: TGTGCCAGCAACTACAGGTTTTCGAACACCGGGGAGCTGTTTTTT. Translating gives CASNYRFSNTGELFF.

V usage is TRBV5-1 and J usage is TRBJ2-3; 7 bases are shared with TRBD2. CDR1 is SGHRS and CDR2 is YFSETQ in the germline V gene. V lost 4 bases to trimming and J lost 2 bases; unmatched junction nucleotides: 7. This CDR3 comprises 15 residues. This chain's CDR3 is CASSPSRDYTDTQYF. The CDR3 DNA reads TGCGCCAGCAGCCCATCGCGGGACTACACAGATACGCAGTATTTT.

This chain links TRBV6-4 with TRBJ2-7; D is perhaps TRBD2 (6 bases). Germline-derived CDR1 and CDR2 are MRHNA and SNTAGT. Trimming took off 6 bases at V and 3 bases at J, with 18 bases between the two ends. This CDR3 is 15 amino acids long. In DNA form, the CDR3 reads TGTGCCAGCAGCCTACCCGGGCGGAGGGACTACGAGCAGTACTTC. Encoded protein: CASSLPGRRDYEQYF.

This chain uses TRBV9 with TRBJ2-7; D unclear. The CDR3 spans 14 residues. V lost 0 bases, J lost 3 bases, and 10 bases lay in between. Germline CDR1 reads SGDLS; CDR2 reads YYNGEE. CDR3: CASSVGSPSYEQYF. CDR3 nucleotide sequence: TGTGCCAGCAGCGTAGGGTCACCTAGCTACGAGCAGTACTTC. The entire variable domain, with the rest obtained from reference TRBV9 and TRBJ2-7, is as follows: DSGVTQTPKHLITATGQRVTLRCSPRSGDLSVYWYQQSLDQGLQFLIQYYNGEERAKGNILERFSAQQFPDLHSELNLSSLELGDSALYFCASSVGSPSYEQYFGPGTRLTVT.

The chain has TRBV4-2 and TRBJ1-2; D gene unclear. V lost 0 bases, J lost 4 bases, and 6 bases lay in between. The CDR3 is 13 residues long. CDR1 LGHNA and CDR2 YNFKEQ come from the germline V gene. CDR3 in DNA: TGTGCCAGCAGCCAAGACTTCTCCTATGGCTACACCTTC. This codes for CASSQDFSYGYTF.

This chain uses TRBV11-3 with TRBJ2-3, with D possibly TRBD1 on 7 matching bases. Between the trimmed V and J ends, which lost 5 bases and 0 bases, there was a span of 18 bases. The germline CDR1 and CDR2 sequences are SGHNT and YENEEA. The CDR3 consists of 17 residues. The CDR3 is CASSPQGGLSSTDTQYF. Written as DNA, the CDR3 is TGTGCCAGCAGCCCCCAGGGGGGTCTATCTAGCACAGATACGCAGTATTTT.

The J gene is TRBJ2-7, the V gene TRBV12-3 or TRBV12-4; perhaps TRBD1 as D (6 bases). V was cut by 3 bases and J by 2 bases, with 8 bases left in between. This CDR3 is 13 amino acids long. CDR3 region: CASSLGHPYEQYF. The CDR3 DNA sequence: TGTGCCAGCAGTTTGGGACACCCCTACGAGCAGTACTTC.